This T cell receptor beta chain was identified during a study of cytomegalovirus exposure and HLA in healthy donors. Study at large: Around 78 million unique TCR sequences came from HLA-typed donors in an early release.

V lost 6 bases, J lost 6 bases, and 6 bases lay in between. This CDR3 region has 11 residues. CDR1 and CDR2 (germline): MNHEY, SMNVEV (reference sequence). The PCR had 60 Vbeta and 13 Jbeta primers. Repertoires were generated with immunoSEQ multiplex PCR, while TCRdb's copy carries only in-frame clones and drops some. The profile shows roughly 90,000 clones, around 85% of them singletons. The sequenced sample consisted of PBMCs. The sequence was obtained from a man between 18 and 29 years old in good health and CMV-seronegative. The chain couples TRBV27 to TRBJ1-5, with D unresolved. The CDR3 sequence: CASRGPQPQHF. CDR3 coding DNA: TGTGCCAGCAGGGGCCCTCAGCCCCAGCATTTT.